What follows is one TCR beta chain and its context. Its antigen is unidentified. CDR3 length: 14 amino acids. V shed 4 bases and J shed 5 bases, with 14 bases lying between them. The germline V gene encodes CDR1 SEHNR and CDR2 FQNEAQ (reference sequence). The data derive from a study of T cells in Graves' hyperthyroidism and ophthalmopathy. Study-level findings and limits: Classification by a 13 V-J model distinguished ophthalmopathy from stable hyperthyroidism.

Researchers amplified the TCR beta CDR3 regions from RNA transcripts. The TCR CDR3 was amplified in a first-round RT-PCR using the HTBI primer set. TCRdb analysed the multiplex PCR reads with MiXCR anew, one entry per CDR3 protein. The sample contains roughly 500,000 distinct CDR3 sequences, approximately 48% of which appear only once. The chain joins TRBV7-9 to TRBJ1-2, with D perhaps matching TRBD1 (5 bases). The sequence derives from an adult woman with Graves' disease, either hyperthyroidism or ophthalmopathy (not recorded which). Source material: peripheral blood or thyroid tissue (not recorded which). The CDR3 protein is CASSWTGTEYGYTF. The CDR3 DNA is TGTGCCAGCAGCTGGACCGGGACGGAGTATGGCTACACCTTC.